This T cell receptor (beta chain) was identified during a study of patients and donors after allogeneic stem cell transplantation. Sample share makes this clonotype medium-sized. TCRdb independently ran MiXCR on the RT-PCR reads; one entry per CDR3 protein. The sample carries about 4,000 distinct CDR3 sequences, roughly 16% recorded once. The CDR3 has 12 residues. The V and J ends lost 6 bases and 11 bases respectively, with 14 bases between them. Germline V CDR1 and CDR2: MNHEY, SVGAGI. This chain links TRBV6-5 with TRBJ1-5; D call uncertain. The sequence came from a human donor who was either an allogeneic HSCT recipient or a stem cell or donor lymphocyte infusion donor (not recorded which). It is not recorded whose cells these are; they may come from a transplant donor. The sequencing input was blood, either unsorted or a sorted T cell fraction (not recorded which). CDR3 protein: CASRQPLGSQHF. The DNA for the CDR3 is TGTGCCAGCAGACAACCCCTGGGGTCCCAGCATTTT.